This T cell receptor (beta chain) was retrieved from a study of blood T cell repertoires in COVID-19. Study-level information: Whether acute or convalescent, the COVID-19 samples came from the United States, Italy and Spain. Sources were T cells, B-cell-depleted T cells, or PBMCs; the material itself was cDNA or gDNA.

The Seattle site enrolled patients during active infection and followed them longitudinally. Per the original methods: Scientists estimated how many nucleated cells there were by amplifying reference gene primers. Here immunoSEQ multiplex PCR was the method, and the copy in TCRdb shows in-frame clones only, minus some. For V, J and clone size, that table is used; D and trimming come from the DNA. The data show around 180,000 clones, with about 81% seen just once and about 11% held by the top ten. Sequencing was done on a sample of peripheral blood. The TCR comes from an elderly woman with COVID-19, enrolled during active disease.

CDR3 sequence (DNA): TGTGCCAGCGGGGAGTTTCATGGCTACACCTTC. Residues: CASGEFHGYTF. The J gene is TRBJ1-2, the V gene TRBV12-3 or TRBV12-4; D is undetermined. Trimming stripped 8 bases from V and 6 bases from J, with 10 bases between. The CDR3 consists of 11 residues.